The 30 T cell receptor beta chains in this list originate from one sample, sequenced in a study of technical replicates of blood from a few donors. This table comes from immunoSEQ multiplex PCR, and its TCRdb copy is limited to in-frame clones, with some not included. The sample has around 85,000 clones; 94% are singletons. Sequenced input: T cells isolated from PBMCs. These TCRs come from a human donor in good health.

The CDR3 nucleotides are TGTGCCACCCGGACGACAGGGAACAATCAGCCCCAGCATTTT. Translation gives CATRTTGNNQPQHF. The V call is TRBV15, the J call TRBJ1-5; 7 bases align to TRBD1. Trimming removed 8 bases from V and 3 bases from J; junction bases left unmatched: 7. The CDR3 sequence is 14 residues long. The germline CDR1 and CDR2 sequences are LNHNV and YYDKDF (reference sequence).

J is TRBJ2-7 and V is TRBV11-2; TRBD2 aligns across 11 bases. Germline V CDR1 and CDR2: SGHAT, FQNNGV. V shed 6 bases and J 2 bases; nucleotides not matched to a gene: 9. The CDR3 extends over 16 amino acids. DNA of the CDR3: TGTGCCAGCAGAGCAACTAGCGGGAGATTCACCTACGAGCAGTACTTC. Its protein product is CASRATSGRFTYEQYF.

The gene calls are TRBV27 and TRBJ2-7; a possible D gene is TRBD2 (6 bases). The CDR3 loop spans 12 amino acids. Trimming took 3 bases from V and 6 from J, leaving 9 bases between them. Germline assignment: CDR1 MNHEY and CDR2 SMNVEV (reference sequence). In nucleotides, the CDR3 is TGTGCCAGCAGTTTCACTAGCCGCGAGCAGTACTTC. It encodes CASSFTSREQYF.

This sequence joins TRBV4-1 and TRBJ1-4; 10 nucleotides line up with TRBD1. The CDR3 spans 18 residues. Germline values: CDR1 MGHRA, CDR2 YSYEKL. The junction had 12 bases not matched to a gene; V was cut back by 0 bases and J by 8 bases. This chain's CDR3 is CASSQDASTGTGEEKLFF. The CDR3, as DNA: TGCGCCAGCAGCCAAGATGCTTCGACCGGGACAGGGGAAGAAAAACTGTTTTTT.

The CDR3 DNA reads as TGTGCCAGTAGTACCCTCGGGGGAGATACGCAGTATTTT. The encoded protein is CASSTLGGDTQYF. This chain links TRBV19 with TRBJ2-3; D might be TRBD2 (6 bases). The CDR3 spans 13 residues. Germline CDR1 and CDR2: LNHDA and SQIVND (reference sequence). Trimming removed 4 bases at V and 5 bases at J, with 10 bases between.

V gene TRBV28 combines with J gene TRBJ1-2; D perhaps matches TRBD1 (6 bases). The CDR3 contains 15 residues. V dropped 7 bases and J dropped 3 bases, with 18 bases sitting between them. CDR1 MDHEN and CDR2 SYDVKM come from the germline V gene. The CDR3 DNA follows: TGTGCCAGCAAAGGTGGGGGCGGGAGTGACTATGGCTACACCTTC. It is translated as CASKGGGGSDYGYTF.

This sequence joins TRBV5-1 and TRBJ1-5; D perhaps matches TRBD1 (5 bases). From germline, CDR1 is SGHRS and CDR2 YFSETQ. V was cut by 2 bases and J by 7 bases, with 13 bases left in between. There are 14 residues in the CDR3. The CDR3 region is CASSFSSGGQPQHF. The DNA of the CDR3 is TGCGCCAGCAGCTTTTCCTCGGGGGGACAGCCCCAGCATTTT.

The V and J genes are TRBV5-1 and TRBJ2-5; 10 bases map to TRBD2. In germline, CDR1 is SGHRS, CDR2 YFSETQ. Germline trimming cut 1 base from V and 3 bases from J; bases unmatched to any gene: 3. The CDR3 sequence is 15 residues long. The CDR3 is CASSLSTSGKETQYF. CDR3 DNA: TGCGCCAGCAGCTTGTCTACTAGCGGGAAAGAGACCCAGTACTTC. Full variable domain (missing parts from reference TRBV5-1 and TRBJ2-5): KAGVTQTPRYLIKTRGQQVTLSCSPISGHRSVSWYQQTPGQGLQFLFEYFSETQRNKGNFPGRFSGRQFSNSRSEMNVSTLELGDSALYLCASSLSTSGKETQYFGPGTRLLVL.

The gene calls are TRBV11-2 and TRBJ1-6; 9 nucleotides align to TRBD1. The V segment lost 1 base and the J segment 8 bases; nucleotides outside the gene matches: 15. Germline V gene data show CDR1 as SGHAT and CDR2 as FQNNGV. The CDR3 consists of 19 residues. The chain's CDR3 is CASSLVFYRGRRLDSPLHF. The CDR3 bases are TGTGCCAGCAGCTTAGTCTTCTACAGGGGGCGTAGGCTGGATTCACCCCTCCACTTT.

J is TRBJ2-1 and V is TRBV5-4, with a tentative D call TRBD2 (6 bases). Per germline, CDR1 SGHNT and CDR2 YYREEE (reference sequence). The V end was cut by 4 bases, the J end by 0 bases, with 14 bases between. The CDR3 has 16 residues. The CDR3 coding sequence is TGTGCCAGCAGCATAGGGGCGGGGAGCTCCTACAATGAGCAGTTCTTC. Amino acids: CASSIGAGSSYNEQFF.

The DNA of the CDR3 is TGTGCCAGCAGTTCTGATCCCCGCCGGACAGTCTCCTACGAGCAGTACTTC. This gives the protein CASSSDPRRTVSYEQYF. The chain combines TRBV27 with TRBJ2-7; tentatively, D is TRBD1 (6 bases). Germline CDR1 reads MNHEY; CDR2 reads SMNVEV (reference sequence). V dropped 4 bases and J dropped 0 bases, with 19 bases sitting between them. The CDR3 totals 17 residues.

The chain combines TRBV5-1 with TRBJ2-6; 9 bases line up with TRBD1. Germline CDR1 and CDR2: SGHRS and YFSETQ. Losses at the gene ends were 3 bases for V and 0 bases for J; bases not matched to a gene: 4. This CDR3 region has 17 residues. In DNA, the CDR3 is TGCGCCAGCAGCTCGGTACAGGGGGCCTCTGGGGCCAACGTCCTGACTTTC. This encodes CASSSVQGASGANVLTF.

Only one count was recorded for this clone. CDR3 region: CASSLRDSFYEQYF. DNA of the CDR3: TGTGCCAGCAGCTTAAGGGACAGTTTCTACGAGCAGTACTTC. The chain links TRBV11-2 to TRBJ2-7, with TRBD1 matching 7 bases. J gave up 3 bases and V 2 bases, and 4 bases lay outside the gene matches. The CDR3 is made up of 14 amino acids. The germline V gene encodes CDR1 SGHAT and CDR2 FQNNGV.

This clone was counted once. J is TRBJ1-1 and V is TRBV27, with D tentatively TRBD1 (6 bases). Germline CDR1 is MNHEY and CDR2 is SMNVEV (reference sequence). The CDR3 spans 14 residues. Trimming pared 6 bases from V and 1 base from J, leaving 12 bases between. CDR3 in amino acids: CASRYRASNTEAFF. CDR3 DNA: TGTGCCAGCAGGTACAGGGCGTCGAACACTGAAGCTTTCTTT.

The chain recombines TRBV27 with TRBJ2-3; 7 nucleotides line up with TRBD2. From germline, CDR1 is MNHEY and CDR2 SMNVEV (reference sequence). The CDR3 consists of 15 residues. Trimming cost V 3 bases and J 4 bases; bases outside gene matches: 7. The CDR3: CASSFRLAGADTQYF. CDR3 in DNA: TGTGCCAGCAGTTTTAGGCTGGCGGGAGCAGATACGCAGTATTTT.

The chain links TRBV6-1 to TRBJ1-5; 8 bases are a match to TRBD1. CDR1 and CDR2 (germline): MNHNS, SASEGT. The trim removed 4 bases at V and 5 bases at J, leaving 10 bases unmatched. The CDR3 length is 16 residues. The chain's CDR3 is CASSAHSGQGYQPQHF. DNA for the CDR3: TGTGCCAGCAGTGCACATTCAGGACAGGGCTATCAGCCCCAGCATTTT.

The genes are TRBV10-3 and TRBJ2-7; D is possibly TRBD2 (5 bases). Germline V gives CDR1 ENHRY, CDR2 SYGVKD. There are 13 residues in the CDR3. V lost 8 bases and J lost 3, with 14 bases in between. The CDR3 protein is CAILGSGNYEQYF. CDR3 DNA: TGTGCCATCCTCGGGTCGGGGAACTACGAGCAGTACTTC.

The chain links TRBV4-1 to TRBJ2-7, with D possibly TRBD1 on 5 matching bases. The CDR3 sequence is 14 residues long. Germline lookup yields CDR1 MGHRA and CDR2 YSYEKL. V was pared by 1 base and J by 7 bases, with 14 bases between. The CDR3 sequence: CASSQAQASGEQYF. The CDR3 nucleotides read TGCGCCAGCAGCCAAGCTCAGGCCTCAGGGGAGCAGTACTTC.

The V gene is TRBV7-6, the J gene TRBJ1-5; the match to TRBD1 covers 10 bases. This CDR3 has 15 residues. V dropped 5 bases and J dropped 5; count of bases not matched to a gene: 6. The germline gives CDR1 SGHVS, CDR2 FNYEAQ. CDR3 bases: TGTGCCAGCAGCCCTCGGGACAGGGGATATCAGCCCCAGCATTTT. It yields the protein CASSPRDRGYQPQHF.

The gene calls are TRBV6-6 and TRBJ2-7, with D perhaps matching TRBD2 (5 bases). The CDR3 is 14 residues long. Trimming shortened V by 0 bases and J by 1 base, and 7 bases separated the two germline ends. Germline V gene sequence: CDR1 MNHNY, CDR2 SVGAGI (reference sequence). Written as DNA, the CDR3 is TGTGCCAGCAGTTACTCGCCGGGATCCTACGAGCAGTACTTC. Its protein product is CASSYSPGSYEQYF.

In nucleotides, the CDR3 is TGTGCCACCAGCAGAGATGGAAGACTAGCGGGCAACAATGAGCAGTTCTTC. Translation: CATSRDGRLAGNNEQFF. The genes are TRBV15 and TRBJ2-1, with TRBD2 matching over 10 bases. The CDR3 is made up of 17 amino acids. V shed 0 bases, J shed 5 bases, and the junction held 7 bases outside the gene matches. CDR1 is LNHNV and CDR2 is YYDKDF in the germline V gene (reference sequence).

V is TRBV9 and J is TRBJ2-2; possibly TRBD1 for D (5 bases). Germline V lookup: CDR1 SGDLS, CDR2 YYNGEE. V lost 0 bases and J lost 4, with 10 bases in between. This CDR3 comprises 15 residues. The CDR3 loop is CASSVGQGRTGELFF. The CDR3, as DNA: TGTGCCAGCAGCGTAGGTCAGGGTCGCACCGGGGAGCTGTTTTTT. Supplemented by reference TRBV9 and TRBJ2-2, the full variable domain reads DSGVTQTPKHLITATGQRVTLRCSPRSGDLSVYWYQQSLDQGLQFLIQYYNGEERAKGNILERFSAQQFPDLHSELNLSSLELGDSALYFCASSVGQGRTGELFFGEGSRLTVL.

The CDR3 DNA reads as TGTGCCAGCAGCTTGGGACTAGCGGAAATCACCGGGGAGCTGTTTTTT. It yields the protein CASSLGLAEITGELFF. This sequence joins TRBV5-5 and TRBJ2-2; 9 bases are shared with TRBD2. The CDR3 is 16 amino acids. The trim removed 0 bases at V and 4 bases at J, leaving 4 bases unmatched. Germline V lookup: CDR1 SGHKS, CDR2 YYEKEE (reference sequence). Looking up the rest from reference TRBV5-5 and TRBJ2-2 gives the full variable domain: DAGVTQSPTHLIKTRGQQVTLRCSPISGHKSVSWYQQVLGQGPQFIFQYYEKEERGRGNFPDRFSARQFPNYSSELNVNALLLGDSALYLCASSLGLAEITGELFFGEGSRLTVL.

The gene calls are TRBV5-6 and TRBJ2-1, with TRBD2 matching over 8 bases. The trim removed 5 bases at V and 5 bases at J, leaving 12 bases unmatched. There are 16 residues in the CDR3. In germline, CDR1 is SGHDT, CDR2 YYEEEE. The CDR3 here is CASSSPPGLGNNEQFF. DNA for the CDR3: TGTGCCAGCAGTTCTCCCCCGGGACTAGGGAACAATGAGCAGTTCTTC.

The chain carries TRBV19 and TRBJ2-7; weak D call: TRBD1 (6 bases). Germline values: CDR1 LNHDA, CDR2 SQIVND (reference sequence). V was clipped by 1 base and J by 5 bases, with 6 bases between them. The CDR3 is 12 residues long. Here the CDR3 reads CASSIAGDEQYF. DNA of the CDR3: TGTGCCAGTAGTATAGCAGGGGACGAGCAGTACTTC.

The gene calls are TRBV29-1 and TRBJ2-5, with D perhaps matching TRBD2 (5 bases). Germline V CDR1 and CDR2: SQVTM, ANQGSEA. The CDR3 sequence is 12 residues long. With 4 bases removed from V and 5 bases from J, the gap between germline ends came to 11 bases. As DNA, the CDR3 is TGCAGCGTTGTAGGACTTCGGGAGACCCAGTACTTC. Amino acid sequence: CSVVGLRETQYF.

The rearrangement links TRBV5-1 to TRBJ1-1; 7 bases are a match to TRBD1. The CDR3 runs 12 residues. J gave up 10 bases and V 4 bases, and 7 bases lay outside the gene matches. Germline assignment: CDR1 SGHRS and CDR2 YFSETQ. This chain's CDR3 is CASSPKGARAFF. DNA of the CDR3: TGCGCCAGCAGCCCTAAGGGGGCGCGAGCTTTCTTT. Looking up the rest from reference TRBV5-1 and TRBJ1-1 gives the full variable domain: KAGVTQTPRYLIKTRGQQVTLSCSPISGHRSVSWYQQTPGQGLQFLFEYFSETQRNKGNFPGRFSGRQFSNSRSEMNVSTLELGDSALYLCASSPKGARAFFGQGTRLTVV.

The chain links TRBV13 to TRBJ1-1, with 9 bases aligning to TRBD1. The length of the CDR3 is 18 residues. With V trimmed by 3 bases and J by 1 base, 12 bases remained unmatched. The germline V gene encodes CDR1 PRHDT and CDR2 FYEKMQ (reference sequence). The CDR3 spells CASSFELFETGGNTEAFF. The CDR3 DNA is TGTGCCAGCAGCTTCGAGTTGTTCGAGACAGGGGGGAACACTGAAGCTTTCTTT.

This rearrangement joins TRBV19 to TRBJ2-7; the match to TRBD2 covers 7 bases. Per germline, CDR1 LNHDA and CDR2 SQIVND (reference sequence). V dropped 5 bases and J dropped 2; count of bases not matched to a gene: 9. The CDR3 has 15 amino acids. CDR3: CASSARGDAPYEQYF. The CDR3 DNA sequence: TGTGCCAGTAGTGCCCGGGGGGACGCTCCCTACGAGCAGTACTTC.

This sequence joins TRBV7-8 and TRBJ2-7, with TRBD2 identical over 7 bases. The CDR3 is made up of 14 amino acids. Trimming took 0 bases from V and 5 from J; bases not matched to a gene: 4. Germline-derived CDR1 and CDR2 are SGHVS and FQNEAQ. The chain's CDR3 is CASSLATSVHEQYF. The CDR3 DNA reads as TGTGCCAGCAGCTTAGCAACTAGCGTCCACGAGCAGTACTTC.